Here is one T cell receptor beta chain with its context. Its antigen remains unknown. J lost 6 bases, V lost 4 bases, and 6 bases had no gene match. The CDR3 loop spans 14 amino acids. The germline gives CDR1 MGHRA, CDR2 YSYEKL. This sample was taken from a study of OX40 agonist ivuxolimab in advanced cancers. Study-wide background: Partial responses, seen in three patients, involved one hepatocellular carcinoma and two cutaneous melanomas.

Here immunoSEQ multiplex PCR was the method, and the copy in TCRdb shows in-frame clones only, minus some. The sample contains tens of thousands of clones, 90% to 95% of which appear only once. Findings of the study overall: Clonal expansion by week 6 occurred in CD4+ and CD8+ blood T cells (at 0.1 to 3.0 mg/kg). Some nonresponders additionally presented with little normalized T-cell clonal expansion.

The TCR originated in an adult with an advanced solid tumor such as melanoma, head and neck, liver or kidney cancer. This chain uses TRBV4-1 with TRBJ1-5, with 7 positions matching TRBD1. The sample was CD4+ or CD8+ T cells sorted from blood, taken in a trial of the OX40 agonist ivuxolimab. The CDR3: CASSPGTDVQPQHF. As DNA, the CDR3 is TGCGCCAGCAGCCCGGGGACAGATGTTCAGCCCCAGCATTTT.